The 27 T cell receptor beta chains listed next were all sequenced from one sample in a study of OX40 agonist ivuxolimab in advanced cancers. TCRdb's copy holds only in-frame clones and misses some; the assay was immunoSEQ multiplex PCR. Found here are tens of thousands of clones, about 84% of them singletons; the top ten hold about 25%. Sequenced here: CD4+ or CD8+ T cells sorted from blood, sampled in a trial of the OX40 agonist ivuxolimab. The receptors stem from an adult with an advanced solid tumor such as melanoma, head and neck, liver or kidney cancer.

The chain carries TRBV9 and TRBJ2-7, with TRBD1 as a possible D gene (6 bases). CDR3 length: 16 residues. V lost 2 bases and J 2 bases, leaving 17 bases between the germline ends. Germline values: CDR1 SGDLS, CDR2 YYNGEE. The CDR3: CASSVRPMDSTYEQYF. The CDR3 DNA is TGTGCCAGCAGCGTGCGTCCAATGGACAGCACCTACGAGCAGTACTTC.

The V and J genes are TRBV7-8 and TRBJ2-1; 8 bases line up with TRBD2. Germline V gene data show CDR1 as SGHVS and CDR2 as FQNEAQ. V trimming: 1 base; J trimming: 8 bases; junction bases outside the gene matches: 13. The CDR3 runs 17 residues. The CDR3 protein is CASSLEVRAGAPYEQFF. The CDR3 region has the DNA TGTGCCAGCAGCTTAGAGGTGCGAGCGGGGGCCCCCTATGAGCAGTTCTTC.

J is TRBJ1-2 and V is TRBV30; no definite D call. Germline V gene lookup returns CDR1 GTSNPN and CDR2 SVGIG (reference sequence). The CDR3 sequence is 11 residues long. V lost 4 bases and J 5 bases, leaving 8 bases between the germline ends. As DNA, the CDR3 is TGTGCCTGGACAGGCGAGTATGGCTACACCTTC. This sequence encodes CAWTGEYGYTF.

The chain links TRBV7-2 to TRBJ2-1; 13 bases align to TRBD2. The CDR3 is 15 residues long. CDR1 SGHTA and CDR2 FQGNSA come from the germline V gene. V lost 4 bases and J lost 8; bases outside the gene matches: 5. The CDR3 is CASSSTSGRYDEQFF. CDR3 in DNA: TGTGCCAGCAGCTCGACTAGCGGGAGGTATGATGAGCAGTTCTTC.

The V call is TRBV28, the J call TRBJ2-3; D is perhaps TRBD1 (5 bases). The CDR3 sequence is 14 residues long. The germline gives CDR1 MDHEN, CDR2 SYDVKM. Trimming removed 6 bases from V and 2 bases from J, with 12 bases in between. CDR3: CASSFTGPTDTQYF. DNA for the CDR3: TGTGCCAGCAGCTTCACAGGCCCCACAGATACGCAGTATTTT.

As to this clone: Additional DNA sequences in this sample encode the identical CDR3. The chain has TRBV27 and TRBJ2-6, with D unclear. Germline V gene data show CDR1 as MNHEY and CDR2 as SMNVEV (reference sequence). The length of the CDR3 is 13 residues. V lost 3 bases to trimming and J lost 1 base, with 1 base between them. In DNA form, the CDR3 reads TGTGCCAGCAGTTTGTCTGGGGCCAACGTCCTGACTTTC. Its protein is CASSLSGANVLTF.

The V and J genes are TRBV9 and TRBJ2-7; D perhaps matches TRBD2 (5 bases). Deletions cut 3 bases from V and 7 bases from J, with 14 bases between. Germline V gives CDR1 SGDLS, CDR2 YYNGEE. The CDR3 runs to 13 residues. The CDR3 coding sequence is TGTGCCAGCAGCGGAGGGCGAGCGTTGGAGCAGTACTTC. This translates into CASSGGRALEQYF.

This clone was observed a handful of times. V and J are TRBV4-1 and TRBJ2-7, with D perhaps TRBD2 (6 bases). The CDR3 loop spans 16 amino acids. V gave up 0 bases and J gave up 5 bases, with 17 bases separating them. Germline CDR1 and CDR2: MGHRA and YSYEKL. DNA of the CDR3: TGCGCCAGCAGCCAAGAAGGCGGGATAGTGAAGGACGAGCAGTACTTC. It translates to CASSQEGGIVKDEQYF.

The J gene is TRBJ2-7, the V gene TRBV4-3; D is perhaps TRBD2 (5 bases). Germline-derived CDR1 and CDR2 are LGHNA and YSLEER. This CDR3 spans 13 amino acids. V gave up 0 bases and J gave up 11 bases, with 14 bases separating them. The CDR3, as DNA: TGCGCCAGCAGCCAAGATAGAGGGTGGGATGAGTACTTC. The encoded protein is CASSQDRGWDEYF.

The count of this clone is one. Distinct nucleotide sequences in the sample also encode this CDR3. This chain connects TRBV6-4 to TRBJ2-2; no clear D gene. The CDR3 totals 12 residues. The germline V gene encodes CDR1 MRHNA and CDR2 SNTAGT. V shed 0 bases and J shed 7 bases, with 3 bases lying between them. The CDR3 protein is CASSDSGGELFF. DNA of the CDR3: TGTGCCAGCAGTGACTCTGGCGGGGAGCTGTTTTTT.

CDR3 in DNA: TGTGCCAGTAGTATGGGCTCAGGACTAGCGGGAGGGGGCAACATTCAGTACTTC. Amino acid sequence: CASSMGSGLAGGGNIQYF. The chain recombines TRBV19 with TRBJ2-4, with 15 bases that match TRBD2. This CDR3 contains 18 residues. Germline CDR1 and CDR2: LNHDA and SQIVND (reference sequence). Germline trimming cut 3 bases from V and 7 bases from J; bases unmatched to any gene: 10.

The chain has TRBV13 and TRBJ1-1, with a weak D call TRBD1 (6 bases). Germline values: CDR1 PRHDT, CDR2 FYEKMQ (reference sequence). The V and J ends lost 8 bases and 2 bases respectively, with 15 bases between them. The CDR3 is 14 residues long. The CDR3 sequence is CASDRFEGNTEAFF. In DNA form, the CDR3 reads TGTGCCAGCGACAGGTTCGAGGGTAACACTGAAGCTTTCTTT.

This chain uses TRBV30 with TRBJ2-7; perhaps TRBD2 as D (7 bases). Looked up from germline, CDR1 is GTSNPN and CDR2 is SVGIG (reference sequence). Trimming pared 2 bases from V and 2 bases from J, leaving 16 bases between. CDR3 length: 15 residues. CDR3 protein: CAWSRGGGSPYEQYF. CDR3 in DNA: TGTGCCTGGAGTCGTGGGGGGGGCAGCCCCTACGAGCAGTACTTC. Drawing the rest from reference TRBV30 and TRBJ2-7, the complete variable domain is SQTIHQWPATLVQPVGSPLSLECTVEGTSNPNLYWYRQAAGRGLQLLFYSVGIGQISSEVPQNLSASRPQDRQFILSSKKLLLSDSGFYLCAWSRGGGSPYEQYFGPGTRLTVT.

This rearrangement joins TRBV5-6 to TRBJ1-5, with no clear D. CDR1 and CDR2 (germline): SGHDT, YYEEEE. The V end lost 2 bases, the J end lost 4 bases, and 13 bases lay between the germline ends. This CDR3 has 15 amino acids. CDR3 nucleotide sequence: TGTGCCAGCAGCTTATCCGGGAGAGGAAATCAGCCCCAGCATTTT. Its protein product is CASSLSGRGNQPQHF. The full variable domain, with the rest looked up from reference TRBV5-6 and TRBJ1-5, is DAGVTQSPTHLIKTRGQQVTLRCSPKSGHDTVSWYQQALGQGPQFIFQYYEEEERQRGNFPDRFSGHQFPNYSSELNVNALLLGDSALYLCASSLSGRGNQPQHFGDGTRLSIL.

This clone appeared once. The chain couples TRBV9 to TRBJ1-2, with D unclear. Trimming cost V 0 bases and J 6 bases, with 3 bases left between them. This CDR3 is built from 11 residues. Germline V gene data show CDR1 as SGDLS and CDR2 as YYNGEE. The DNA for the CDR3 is TGTGCCAGCAGCGTAGGGGATGGCTACACCTTC. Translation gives CASSVGDGYTF.

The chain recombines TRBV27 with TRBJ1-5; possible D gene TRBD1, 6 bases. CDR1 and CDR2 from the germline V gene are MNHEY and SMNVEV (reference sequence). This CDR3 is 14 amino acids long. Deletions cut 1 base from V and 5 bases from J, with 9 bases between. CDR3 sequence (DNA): TGTGCCAGCAGTTTATGGGCAGGGGATCAGCCCCAGCATTTT. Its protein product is CASSLWAGDQPQHF.

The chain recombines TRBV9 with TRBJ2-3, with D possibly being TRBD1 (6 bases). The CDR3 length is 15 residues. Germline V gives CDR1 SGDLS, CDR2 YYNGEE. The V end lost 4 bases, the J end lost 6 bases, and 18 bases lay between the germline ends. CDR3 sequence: CASSPWTAKGDTQYF. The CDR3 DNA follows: TGTGCCAGCAGCCCCTGGACAGCAAAGGGCGATACGCAGTATTTT. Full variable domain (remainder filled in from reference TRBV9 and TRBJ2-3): DSGVTQTPKHLITATGQRVTLRCSPRSGDLSVYWYQQSLDQGLQFLIQYYNGEERAKGNILERFSAQQFPDLHSELNLSSLELGDSALYFCASSPWTAKGDTQYFGPGTRLTVL.

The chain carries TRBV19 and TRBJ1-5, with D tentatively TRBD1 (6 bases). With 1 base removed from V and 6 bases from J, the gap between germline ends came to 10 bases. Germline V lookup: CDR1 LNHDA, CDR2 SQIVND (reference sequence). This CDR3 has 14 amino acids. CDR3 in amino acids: CASSIGGAGQPQHF. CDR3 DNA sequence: TGTGCCAGTAGTATAGGGGGGGCAGGTCAGCCCCAGCATTTT. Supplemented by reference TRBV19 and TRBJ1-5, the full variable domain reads DGGITQSPKYLFRKEGQNVTLSCEQNLNHDAMYWYRQDPGQGLRLIYYSQIVNDFQKGDIAEGYSVSREKKESFPLTVTSAQKNPTAFYLCASSIGGAGQPQHFGDGTRLSIL.

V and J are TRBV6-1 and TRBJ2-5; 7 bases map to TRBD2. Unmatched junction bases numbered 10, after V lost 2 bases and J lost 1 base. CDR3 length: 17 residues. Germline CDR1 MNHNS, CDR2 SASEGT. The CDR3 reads CASSEHQSSGPQETQYF. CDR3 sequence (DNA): TGTGCCAGCAGTGAACACCAATCTAGCGGACCCCAAGAGACCCAGTACTTC.

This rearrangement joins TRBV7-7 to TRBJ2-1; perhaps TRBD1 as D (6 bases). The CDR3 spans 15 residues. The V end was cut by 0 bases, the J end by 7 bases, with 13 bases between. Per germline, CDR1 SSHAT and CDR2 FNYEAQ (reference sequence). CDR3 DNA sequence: TGTGCCAGCAGCTTAGCCACAGGGTCGGGGAATGAGCAGTTCTTC. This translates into CASSLATGSGNEQFF.

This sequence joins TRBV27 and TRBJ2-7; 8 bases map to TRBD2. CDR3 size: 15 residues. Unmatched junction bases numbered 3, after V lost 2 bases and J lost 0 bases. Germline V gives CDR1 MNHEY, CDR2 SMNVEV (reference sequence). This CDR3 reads CASSLTSGSSYEQYF. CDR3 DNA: TGTGCCAGCAGTTTAACTAGCGGAAGCTCCTACGAGCAGTACTTC.

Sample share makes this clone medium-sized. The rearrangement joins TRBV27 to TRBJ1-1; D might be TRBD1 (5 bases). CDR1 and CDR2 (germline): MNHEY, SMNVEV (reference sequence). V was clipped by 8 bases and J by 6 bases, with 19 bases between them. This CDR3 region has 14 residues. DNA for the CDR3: TGTGCCAGCCGCATTGGGCAGGGTGTGCCTGAAGCTTTCTTT. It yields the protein CASRIGQGVPEAFF.

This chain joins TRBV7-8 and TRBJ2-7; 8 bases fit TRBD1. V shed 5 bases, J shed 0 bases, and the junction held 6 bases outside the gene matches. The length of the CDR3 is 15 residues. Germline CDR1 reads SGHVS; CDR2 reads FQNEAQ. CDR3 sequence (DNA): TGTGCCAGCAGCGAAAGACAGGGGCCCTCCTACGAGCAGTACTTC. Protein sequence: CASSERQGPSYEQYF. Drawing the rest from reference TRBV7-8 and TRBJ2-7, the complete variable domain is GAGVSQSPRYKVAKRGQDVALRCDPISGHVSLFWYQQALGQGPEFLTYFQNEAQLDKSGLPSDRFFAERPEGSVSTLKIQRTQQEDSAVYLCASSERQGPSYEQYFGPGTRLTVT.

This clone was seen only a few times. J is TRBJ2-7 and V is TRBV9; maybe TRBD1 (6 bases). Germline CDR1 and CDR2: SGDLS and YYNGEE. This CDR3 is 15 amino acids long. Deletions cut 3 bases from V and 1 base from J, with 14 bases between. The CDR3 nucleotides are TGTGCCAGCAGCGGAGAGGACAGCCCTTCCTACGAGCAGTACTTC. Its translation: CASSGEDSPSYEQYF.

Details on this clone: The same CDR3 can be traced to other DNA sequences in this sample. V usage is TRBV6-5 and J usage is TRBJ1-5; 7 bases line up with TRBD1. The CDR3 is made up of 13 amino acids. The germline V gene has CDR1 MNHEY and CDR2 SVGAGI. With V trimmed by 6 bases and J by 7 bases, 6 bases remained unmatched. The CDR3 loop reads CASSPGGGQPQHF. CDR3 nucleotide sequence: TGTGCCAGCAGCCCAGGGGGGGGCCAGCCCCAGCATTTT.

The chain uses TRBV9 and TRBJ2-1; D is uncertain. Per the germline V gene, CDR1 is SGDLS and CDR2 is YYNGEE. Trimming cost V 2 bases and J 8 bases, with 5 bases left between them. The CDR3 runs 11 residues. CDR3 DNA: TGTGCCAGCAGCGTCCAGGATGAGCAGTTCTTC. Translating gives CASSVQDEQFF.

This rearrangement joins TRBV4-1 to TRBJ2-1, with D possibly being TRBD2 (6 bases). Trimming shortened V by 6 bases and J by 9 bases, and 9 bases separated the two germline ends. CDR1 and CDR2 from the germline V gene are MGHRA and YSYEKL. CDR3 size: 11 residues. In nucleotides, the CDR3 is TGCGCCAGCAGGTGGGGGGTTGAGCAGTTCTTC. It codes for CASRWGVEQFF.